This entry lists 15 T cell receptor beta chains sequenced from one sample in a study of blood T cell repertoires in COVID-19. Clones were sequenced by immunoSEQ multiplex PCR, and TCRdb holds only the in-frame ones, with some missing. The data hold approximately 90,000 clones, with 65% to 80% observed a single time. Sequencing was performed on peripheral blood. The receptors shown here come from a human donor in a cohort sampled during active COVID-19.

The chain links TRBV5-1 to TRBJ2-7, with D possibly TRBD1 on 5 matching bases. CDR3 length: 14 amino acids. The V end lost 0 bases, the J end lost 7 bases, and 14 bases lay between the germline ends. The germline V gene encodes CDR1 SGHRS and CDR2 YFSETQ. CDR3: CASSLGRAPEEQYF. In DNA form, the CDR3 reads TGCGCCAGCAGCTTGGGCAGGGCCCCTGAAGAGCAGTACTTC.

The chain uses TRBV4-3 and TRBJ2-1; D remains unclear. V lost 0 bases and J lost 8, with 8 bases in between. Germline values: CDR1 LGHNA, CDR2 YSLEER. The length of the CDR3 is 13 residues. CDR3 protein: CASSQDRAYEQFF. CDR3 DNA sequence: TGCGCCAGCAGCCAAGATCGCGCATATGAGCAGTTCTTC.

The V gene is TRBV2, the J gene TRBJ1-2; 7 bases map to TRBD1. CDR1 and CDR2 (germline): SNHLY, FYNNEI. Losses at the gene ends were 8 bases for V and 4 bases for J; bases not matched to a gene: 10. The CDR3 loop spans 14 amino acids. This CDR3 is CASGGDSYSYGYTF. CDR3 in DNA: TGTGCCAGCGGTGGGGACAGCTATAGCTATGGCTACACCTTC.

The CDR3 nucleotides read TGTGCCAGCAGTCGGGGGGGCTACACCTTC. It specifies CASSRGGYTF. The chain uses TRBV6-5 and TRBJ1-2, with D possibly matching TRBD1 (5 bases). Germline V gene sequence: CDR1 MNHEY, CDR2 SVGAGI. The V end was cut by 5 bases, the J end by 8 bases, with 6 bases between. This CDR3 spans 10 amino acids.

This clone was seen only a few times. V usage is TRBV19 and J usage is TRBJ2-5; D is undetermined. Germline CDR1 is LNHDA and CDR2 is SQIVND (reference sequence). V was clipped by 2 bases and J by 5 bases, with 9 bases between them. The CDR3 is made up of 13 amino acids. The CDR3 loop reads CASSISRLETQYF. The CDR3 DNA is TGTGCCAGTAGTATATCTAGATTGGAGACCCAGTACTTC.

This chain joins TRBV2 and TRBJ2-5, with 12 bases that match TRBD2. With V trimmed by 5 bases and J by 3 bases, 7 bases remained unmatched. The CDR3 consists of 16 residues. Germline CDR1 reads SNHLY; CDR2 reads FYNNEI. The CDR3 loop is CASSSSGRALEETQYF. In DNA form, the CDR3 reads TGTGCCAGCAGTTCTAGCGGGAGGGCCCTGGAAGAGACCCAGTACTTC.

The chain couples TRBV29-1 to TRBJ2-5; TRBD2 agrees at 7 bases. The germline V gene has CDR1 SQVTM and CDR2 ANQGSEA. The CDR3 extends over 13 amino acids. The J segment lost 5 bases and the V segment lost 2 bases, leaving 5 bases of the junction unmatched. The chain's CDR3 is CSVERLAGETQYF. The CDR3 DNA is TGCAGCGTTGAACGACTAGCAGGGGAGACCCAGTACTTC.

This clone was seen a handful of times. The chain combines TRBV24-1 with TRBJ2-7; a possible D gene is TRBD2 (6 bases). This CDR3 is built from 11 residues. The V gene lost 5 bases and the J gene lost 5 bases, with 6 bases spanning the gap. The V gene's germline CDR1 is KGHDR and CDR2 SFDVKD. CDR3 sequence (DNA): TGTGCCACCAGTGCGGGGGACGAGCAGTACTTC. It translates to CATSAGDEQYF.

The V and J genes are TRBV27 and TRBJ2-1, with D possibly TRBD2 on 5 matching bases. Trimming took 4 bases from V and 5 from J, leaving 12 bases between them. The CDR3 length is 14 residues. Germline lookup yields CDR1 MNHEY and CDR2 SMNVEV (reference sequence). Here the CDR3 DNA reads TGTGCCAGCAGTTCGAGAGGGCCAAACAATGAGCAGTTCTTC. It yields the protein CASSSRGPNNEQFF.

The rearrangement links TRBV25-1 to TRBJ2-1; 11 bases line up with TRBD2. This CDR3 is built from 16 residues. With V trimmed by 6 bases and J by 10 bases, 14 bases remained unmatched. Germline V lookup: CDR1 MGHDK, CDR2 SYGVNS. The CDR3 here is CASRETHSGRAGEQFF. CDR3 nucleotide sequence: TGTGCCAGCAGGGAAACTCATAGCGGGAGGGCCGGCGAGCAGTTCTTC. Complete variable domain (other parts from reference TRBV25-1 and TRBJ2-1): EADIYQTPRYLVIGTGKKITLECSQTMGHDKMYWYQQDPGMELHLIHYSYGVNSTEKGDLSSESTVSRIRTEHFPLTLESARPSHTSQYLCASRETHSGRAGEQFFGPGTRLTVL.

This sequence joins TRBV6-5 and TRBJ2-7; weak D call: TRBD1 (6 bases). The germline CDR1 and CDR2 sequences are MNHEY and SVGAGI. The CDR3 loop spans 12 amino acids. The ends were cut back, 7 bases at V and 5 bases at J, with 12 bases in the middle. CDR3 DNA sequence: TGTGCCAGCACGAACAGGGCCAACGAGCAGTACTTC. The encoded protein is CASTNRANEQYF.

The chain combines TRBV28 with TRBJ1-6; TRBD1 is a possible D gene (6 bases). V lost 5 bases, J lost 5 bases, and 10 bases lay in between. The V gene's germline CDR1 is MDHEN and CDR2 SYDVKM. The CDR3 spans 14 residues. CDR3 nucleotide sequence: TGTGCCAGCAGTCCCTGGACAGATAATTCACCCCTCCACTTT. This encodes CASSPWTDNSPLHF. The entire variable domain, with the rest obtained from reference TRBV28 and TRBJ1-6, is as follows: DVKVTQSSRYLVKRTGEKVFLECVQDMDHENMFWYRQDPGLGLRLIYFSYDVKMKEKGDIPEGYSVSREKKERFSLILESASTNQTSMYLCASSPWTDNSPLHFGNGTRLTVT.

The CDR3 nucleotides are TGTGCCACCCGACAGAAGGCCAATCAGCCCCAGCATTTT. Translated: CATRQKANQPQHF. This chain uses TRBV19 with TRBJ1-5, with D tentatively TRBD1 (5 bases). Trimming took off 10 bases at V and 3 bases at J, with 13 bases between the two ends. The CDR3 loop spans 13 amino acids. The germline CDR1 and CDR2 sequences are LNHDA and SQIVND (reference sequence). The variable domain in full, completed from reference TRBV19 and TRBJ1-5, reads DGGITQSPKYLFRKEGQNVTLSCEQNLNHDAMYWYRQDPGQGLRLIYYSQIVNDFQKGDIAEGYSVSREKKESFPLTVTSAQKNPTAFYLCATRQKANQPQHFGDGTRLSIL.

The rearrangement joins TRBV14 to TRBJ2-1, with 10 bases aligning to TRBD1. V was clipped by 4 bases and J by 8 bases; unmatched bases: 5. CDR1 and CDR2 from the germline V gene are SGHDN and FVKESK. CDR3 length: 14 amino acids. The CDR3: CASSRDRGRHEQFF. DNA of the CDR3: TGTGCCAGCAGCCGGGACAGGGGCAGGCATGAGCAGTTCTTC.

DNA for the CDR3: TGTGCCAGCAGCTTAATGGGGGCATCCTACGAGCAGTACTTC. It is translated as CASSLMGASYEQYF. The chain links TRBV7-3 to TRBJ2-7, with D perhaps TRBD1 (6 bases). CDR3 length: 14 residues. V dropped 1 base and J dropped 1 base, with 8 bases sitting between them. Per the germline V gene, CDR1 is SGHTA and CDR2 is FQGTGA.